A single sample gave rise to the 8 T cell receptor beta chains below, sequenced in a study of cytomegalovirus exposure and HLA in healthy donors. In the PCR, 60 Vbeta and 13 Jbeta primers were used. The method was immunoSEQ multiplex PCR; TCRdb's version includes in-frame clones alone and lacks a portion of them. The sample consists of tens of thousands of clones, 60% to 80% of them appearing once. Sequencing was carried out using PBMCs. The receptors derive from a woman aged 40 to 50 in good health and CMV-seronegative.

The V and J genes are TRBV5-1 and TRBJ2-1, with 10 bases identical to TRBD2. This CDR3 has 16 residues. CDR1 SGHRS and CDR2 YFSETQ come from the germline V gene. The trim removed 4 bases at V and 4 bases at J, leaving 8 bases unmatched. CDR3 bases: TGCGCCAGCAGCCCCGCTAGCGGGGGCTCTTACAATGAGCAGTTCTTC. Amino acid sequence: CASSPASGGSYNEQFF.

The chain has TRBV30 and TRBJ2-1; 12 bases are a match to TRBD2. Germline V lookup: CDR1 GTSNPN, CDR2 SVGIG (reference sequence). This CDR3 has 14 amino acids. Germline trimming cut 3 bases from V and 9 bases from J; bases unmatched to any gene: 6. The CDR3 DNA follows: TGTGCCTGGAGGTCGCTAGCGGGGGGGCGTGAGCAGTTCTTC. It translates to CAWRSLAGGREQFF. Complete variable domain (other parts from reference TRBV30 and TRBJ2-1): SQTIHQWPATLVQPVGSPLSLECTVEGTSNPNLYWYRQAAGRGLQLLFYSVGIGQISSEVPQNLSASRPQDRQFILSSKKLLLSDSGFYLCAWRSLAGGREQFFGPGTRLTVL.

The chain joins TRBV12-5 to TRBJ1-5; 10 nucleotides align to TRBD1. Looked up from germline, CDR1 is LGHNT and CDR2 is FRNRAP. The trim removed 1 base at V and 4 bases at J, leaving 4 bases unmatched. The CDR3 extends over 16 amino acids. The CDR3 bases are TGTGCTAGTGGTTTGGGAGACAGGGGGCGAAATCAGCCCCAGCATTTT. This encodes CASGLGDRGRNQPQHF. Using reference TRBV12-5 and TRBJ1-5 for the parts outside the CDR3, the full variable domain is DARVTQTPRHKVTEMGQEVTMRCQPILGHNTVFWYRQTMMQGLELLAYFRNRAPLDDSGMPKDRFSAEMPDATLATLKIQPSEPRDSAVYFCASGLGDRGRNQPQHFGDGTRLSIL.

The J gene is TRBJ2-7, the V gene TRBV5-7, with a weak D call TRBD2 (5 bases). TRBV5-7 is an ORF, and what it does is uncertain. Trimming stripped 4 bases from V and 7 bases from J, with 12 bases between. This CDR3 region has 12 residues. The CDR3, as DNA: TGTGCCAGCAGCATTCCGCCGGGAGAGCAGTACTTC. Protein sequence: CASSIPPGEQYF.

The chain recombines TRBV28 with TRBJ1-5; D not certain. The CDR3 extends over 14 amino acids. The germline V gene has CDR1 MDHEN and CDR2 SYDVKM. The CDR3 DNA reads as TGTGGGCTAGGCCCTTCCGATAGCAATCAGCCCCAGCATTTT. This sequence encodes CGLGPSDSNQPQHF.

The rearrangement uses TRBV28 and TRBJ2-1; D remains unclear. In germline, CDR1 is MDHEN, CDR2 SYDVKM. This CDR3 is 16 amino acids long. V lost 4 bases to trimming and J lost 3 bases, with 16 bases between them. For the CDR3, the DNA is TGTGCCAGCAGTTCCCCAGACTTACTAAACTACAATGAGCAGTTCTTC. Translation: CASSSPDLLNYNEQFF.

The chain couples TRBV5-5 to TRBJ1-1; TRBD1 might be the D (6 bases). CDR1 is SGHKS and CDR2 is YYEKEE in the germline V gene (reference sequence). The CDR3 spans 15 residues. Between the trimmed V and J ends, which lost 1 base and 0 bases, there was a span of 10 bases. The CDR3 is CASSLQHRVNTEAFF. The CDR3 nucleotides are TGTGCCAGCAGCTTGCAGCACAGGGTGAACACTGAAGCTTTCTTT.

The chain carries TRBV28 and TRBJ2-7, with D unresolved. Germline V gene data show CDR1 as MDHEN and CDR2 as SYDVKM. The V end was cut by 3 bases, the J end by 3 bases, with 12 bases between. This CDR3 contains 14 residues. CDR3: CASSLTGSGYEQYF. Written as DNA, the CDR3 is TGTGCCAGCAGTTTGACCGGGTCTGGCTACGAGCAGTACTTC.